A selection of T cell receptor beta chains follows, all from one sample in a study of T cells in Graves' hyperthyroidism and ophthalmopathy. TCRdb ran MiXCR on the multiplex PCR reads and lists one entry per CDR3 protein. Among 330,000 or so distinct CDR3 sequences listed, around 18% were seen once. Sequencing was performed on blood. These receptors originate from a woman between 40 and 55 years old with Graves' ophthalmopathy. The CDR3 runs from the conserved cysteine through the conserved F or W. The order of the fields is D gene, clone size, J gene, V gene, CDR3 DNA, CDR3 protein. The D gene is left open where the match is weak. The listing skips clone size in some rows; elsewhere it reads once, few, many or a size class.

D: .; size: .; J: TRBJ1-2; V: TRBV7-6; DNA: TGTGCCAGCAGCCCTCTCGAAGCTAACTATGGCTACACCTTC; CDR3: CASSPLEANYGYTF
D: .; size: .; J: TRBJ2-7; V: TRBV6-5; DNA: TGTGCCAGCAGTTCCTCATGGGCCTCCCACTCCGAGCAGTACTTC; CDR3: CASSSSWASHSEQYF
D: TRBD1; size: many; J: TRBJ1-3; V: TRBV12-3/TRBV12-4; DNA: TGTGCCAGCAGTTTTGGGGACAGGCGGACCTACTCTGGAAACACCATATATTTT; CDR3: CASSFGDRRTYSGNTIYF
D: TRBD1; size: many; J: TRBJ2-5; V: TRBV20-1; DNA: TGCAGTGCTAGATTCTCGGACAGGGGAATCCAAGAGACCCAGTACTTC; CDR3: CSARFSDRGIQETQYF
D: .; size: many; J: TRBJ2-5; V: TRBV13; DNA: TGTGCCAGCAGCTTAACAGGGACCAAAGCCCAAGAGACCCAGTACTTC; CDR3: CASSLTGTKAQETQYF
D: .; size: many; J: TRBJ1-5; V: TRBV20-1; DNA: TGCAGTGCTAGAGATAGTTCTTATCAGCCCCAGCATTTT; CDR3: CSARDSSYQPQHF
D: TRBD2; size: many; J: TRBJ2-2; V: TRBV2; DNA: TGTGCCAGCAGTACTAGCGCCTTTAACACCGAGGAGCTGTTTTTT; CDR3: CASSTSAFNTEELFF
D: .; size: many; J: TRBJ2-5; V: TRBV7-8; DNA: TGTGCCAGCAGCTCTGATTGGGAGACCCAGTACTTC; CDR3: CASSSDWETQYF
D: .; size: .; J: TRBJ2-7; V: TRBV6-2/TRBV6-3; DNA: TGTGCCAGCAGTCCTCCGGGCAGGGAGCAGTACTTC; CDR3: CASSPPGREQYF
D: TRBD1; size: many; J: TRBJ1-5; V: TRBV6-2/TRBV6-3; DNA: TGTGCCAGCCGGGACAGGGAGGGGGGGCAGCCCCAGCATTTT; CDR3: CASRDREGGQPQHF
D: .; size: once; J: TRBJ1-5; V: TRBV6-1; DNA: TGTGCCAGCAGTGACTTGGGACAACCAAATCAGCCCCAGCATTTT; CDR3: CASSDLGQPNQPQHF
D: .; size: many; J: TRBJ2-6; V: TRBV6-1; DNA: TGTGCCAGTACGCGAAGCCTCTCTGGGGCCAACGTCCTGACTTTC; CDR3: CASTRSLSGANVLTF
D: .; size: few; J: TRBJ2-5; V: TRBV7-6; DNA: TGTGCCAGCAGCTTAGTACAGGGTCGAGAGACCCAGTACTTC; CDR3: CASSLVQGRETQYF
D: .; size: .; J: TRBJ1-1; V: TRBV7-3; DNA: TGTGCCAGCAGCCCGAGGTTAGGCACTGAAGCTTTCTTT; CDR3: CASSPRLGTEAFF
D: .; size: many; J: TRBJ2-2; V: TRBV3-1; DNA: TGTGCCAGCAGCCAAGTGTACGGCGGGGAGCTGTTTTTT; CDR3: CASSQVYGGELFF
D: .; size: few; J: TRBJ2-5; V: TRBV12-3/TRBV12-4; DNA: TGTGCCAGCAGTTTGGGGTACGACCACCAAGAGACCCAGTACTTC; CDR3: CASSLGYDHQETQYF
D: TRBD2; size: .; J: TRBJ2-2; V: TRBV3-1; DNA: TGTGCCAGCAGCCAGATCCCGGGACTAGCCGGGGAGCTGTTTTTT; CDR3: CASSQIPGLAGELFF
D: TRBD2; size: many; J: TRBJ2-7; V: TRBV20-1; DNA: TGCAGTGCTCGGACTCGACTAGCGGGATTCCACGAGCAGTACTTC; CDR3: CSARTRLAGFHEQYF
D: .; size: many; J: TRBJ1-2; V: TRBV27; DNA: TGTGCCAGCAGTTTACGTAGGGGGACCTATGGCTACACCTTC; CDR3: CASSLRRGTYGYTF
D: TRBD1; size: .; J: TRBJ2-7; V: TRBV12-3/TRBV12-4; DNA: TGTGCCAGCAGGACAGGGGCTATGTACGAGCAGTACTTC; CDR3: CASRTGAMYEQYF
D: TRBD2; size: many; J: TRBJ2-7; V: TRBV12-3/TRBV12-4; DNA: TGTGCCAGCAGTACTAGCGGGAGACGTCTCTCCGAGCAGTACTTC; CDR3: CASSTSGRRLSEQYF
D: .; size: many; J: TRBJ1-5; V: TRBV20-1; DNA: TGCAGTGCTAGAGAGGCCCACGGTCAGCCCCAGCATTTT; CDR3: CSAREAHGQPQHF
D: .; size: many; J: TRBJ1-2; V: TRBV19; DNA: TGTGCCAGTAGAGGGTTTGACTATGGCTACACCTTC; CDR3: CASRGFDYGYTF
D: TRBD2; size: .; J: TRBJ2-3; V: TRBV11-2; DNA: TGTGCCAGCAGCCTACTCCGGACTAGCGGTAGGGATCCGCAGTATTTT; CDR3: CASSLLRTSGRDPQYF